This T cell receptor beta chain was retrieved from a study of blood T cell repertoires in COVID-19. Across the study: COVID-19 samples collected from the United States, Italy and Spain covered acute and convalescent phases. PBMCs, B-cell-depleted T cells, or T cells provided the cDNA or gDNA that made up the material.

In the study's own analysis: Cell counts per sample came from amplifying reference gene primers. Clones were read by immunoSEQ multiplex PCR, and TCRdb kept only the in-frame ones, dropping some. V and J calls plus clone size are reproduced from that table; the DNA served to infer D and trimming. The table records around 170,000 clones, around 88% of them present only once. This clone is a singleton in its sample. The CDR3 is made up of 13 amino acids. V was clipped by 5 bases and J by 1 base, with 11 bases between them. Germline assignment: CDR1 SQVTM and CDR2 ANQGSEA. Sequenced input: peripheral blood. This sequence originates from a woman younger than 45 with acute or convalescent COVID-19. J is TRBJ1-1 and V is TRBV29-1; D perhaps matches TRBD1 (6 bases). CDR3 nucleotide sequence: TGCAGCGTTTTATGGACAGCGAACACTGAAGCTTTCTTT. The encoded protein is CSVLWTANTEAFF.